The clone carrying this T cell receptor (beta chain) has at least ten counts. The antigen is unknown. The data derive from a study of neurological immune-mediated disorders. Study results and caveats: No expanded-clone CDR3 amino acid sequence recurred across subjects, suggesting private TCR-beta repertoires. The study found the most TCR clonal expansion in HTLV-1-associated myelopathy and the least in multiple sclerosis, below healthy controls.

5'RACE generated cDNA with 10-nucleotide random UMIs. MiXCR, applied by TCRdb to the 5' RACE reads, yields one record per CDR3 protein. The sample has approximately 90,000 distinct CDR3 sequences; 3.5% to 4% are singletons. CDR1 and CDR2 (germline): KGHDR, SFDVKD. V shed 9 bases and J shed 7 bases, with 14 bases lying between them. CDR3 size: 13 residues. The unsorted libraries originated from 2 million PBMCs kept at -80 C. This TCR came from a woman aged 18-29 years with multiple sclerosis. The rearrangement joins TRBV24-1 to TRBJ2-2; D remains ambiguous. Sequences were obtained from PBMCs. The CDR3 is CATVALPGGELFF. The CDR3 DNA is TGTGCCACCGTGGCGCTCCCGGGCGGGGAGCTGTTTTTT.